The TCR beta chain under discussion was sequenced for a study of beta chain features in type 1 diabetes. Study details: Cell yields, gender and age were similar in healthy donors and patients.

The entirety of the isolated RNA underwent reverse transcription, so expressed TCRB transcripts were sequenced. Only in-frame clones appear in the TCRdb table, and some are missing; sequencing was by immunoSEQ multiplex PCR. The sample has some 330,000 clones; roughly an eighth are singletons. In this sample, this clone turned up a few times. Its cognate antigen is unknown. Study conclusions and caveats: Within each of all four CD4+ subsets, Type 1 diabetes patients had TCRB CDR3s that were moderately but significantly shorter.

CDR3 length: 17 amino acids. Germline CDR1 SGHRS, CDR2 YFSETQ. Trimming stripped 4 bases from V and 0 bases from J, with 20 bases between. The V call is TRBV5-1, the J call TRBJ2-7; D is perhaps TRBD2 (6 bases). Sequencing input: naive CD4+ T cells from blood. The receptor was derived from a woman aged 18-29 years with type 1 diabetes. The CDR3 is CASSPEVDGGISYEQYF. The CDR3 nucleotides read TGCGCCAGCAGCCCGGAGGTGGACGGGGGTATCTCCTACGAGCAGTACTTC.